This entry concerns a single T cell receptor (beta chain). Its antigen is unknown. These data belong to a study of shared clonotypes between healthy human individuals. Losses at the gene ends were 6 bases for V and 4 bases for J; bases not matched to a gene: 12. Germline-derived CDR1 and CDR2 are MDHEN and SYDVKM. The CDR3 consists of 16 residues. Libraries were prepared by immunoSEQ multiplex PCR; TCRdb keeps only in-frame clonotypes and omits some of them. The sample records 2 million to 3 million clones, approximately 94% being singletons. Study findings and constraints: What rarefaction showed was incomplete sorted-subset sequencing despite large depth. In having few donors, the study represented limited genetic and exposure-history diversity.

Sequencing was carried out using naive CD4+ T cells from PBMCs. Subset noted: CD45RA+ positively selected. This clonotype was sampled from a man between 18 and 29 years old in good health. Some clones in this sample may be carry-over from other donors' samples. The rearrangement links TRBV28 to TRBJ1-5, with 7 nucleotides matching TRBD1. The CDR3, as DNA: TGTGCCAGCAGCCCAGAGGGCAGGGGGAATAATCAGCCCCAGCATTTT. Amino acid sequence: CASSPEGRGNNQPQHF.